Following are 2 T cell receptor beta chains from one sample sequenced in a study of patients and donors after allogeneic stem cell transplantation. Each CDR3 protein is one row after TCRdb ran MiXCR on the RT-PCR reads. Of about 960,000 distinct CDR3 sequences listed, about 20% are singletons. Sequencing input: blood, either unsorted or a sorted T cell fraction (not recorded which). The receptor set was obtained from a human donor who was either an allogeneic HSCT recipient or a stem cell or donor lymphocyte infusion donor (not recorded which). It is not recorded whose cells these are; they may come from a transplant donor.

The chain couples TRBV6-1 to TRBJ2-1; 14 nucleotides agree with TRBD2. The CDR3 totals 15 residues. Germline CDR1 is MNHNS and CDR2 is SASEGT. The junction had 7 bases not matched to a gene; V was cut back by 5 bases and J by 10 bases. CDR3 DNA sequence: TGTGCCAGCAGTCGTGGGACTAGCGGGAGTTACGAGCAGTTCTTC. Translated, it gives CASSRGTSGSYEQFF.

DNA of the CDR3: TGTGCCAGCAGTGATTTTGGCGATGAGCAGTTCTTC. Translating it yields CASSDFGDEQFF. The chain has TRBV27 and TRBJ2-1; no clear D. Trimming removed 5 bases at V and 8 bases at J, with 10 bases between. Per the germline V gene, CDR1 is MNHEY and CDR2 is SMNVEV (reference sequence). The CDR3 consists of 12 residues.